A selection of T cell receptor beta chains follows, all from one sample in a study of T cells in localized non-small cell lung cancer. Profiling relied on immunoSEQ multiplex PCR, and the TCRdb table lists in-frame clones only, not all of them. The sample yields approximately 20,000 clones, 70% to 90% seen once. Sample: peripheral blood, taken before any cancer treatment. The receptor set was obtained from a man aged 40 to 69 with stage I lung adenocarcinoma. Each CDR3 is given with its conserved first and last residue. D genes are given only for firm matches. Not every row has a clone size; where given, it reads once, few, many or a size class.

clone_size,v_call,j_call,cdr3_length,d_call,cdr3_nt,cdr3_aa
once,TRBV25-1,TRBJ1-2,15,-,TGTGCCAGCAGTGATCACAGCGGGAATAACTATGGCTACACCTTC,CASSDHSGNNYGYTF
-,TRBV7-9,TRBJ1-2,15,TRBD1,TGTGCCAGCAGCCTGGGGACAGGGGGCCACTATGGCTACACCTTC,CASSLGTGGHYGYTF
-,TRBV14,TRBJ1-5,15,-,TGTGCCAGCAGCCAAGGGGGCGTAGGCAATCAGCCCCAGCATTTT,CASSQGGVGNQPQHF
-,TRBV5-1,TRBJ2-1,15,TRBD2,TGCGCCAGCAGCCCCGGGACTAGCGGGCACAATGAGCAGTTCTTC,CASSPGTSGHNEQFF
-,TRBV29-1,TRBJ1-1,13,-,TGCACCCTTCGAGGGGGGTCCGACCCTGAAGCTTTCTTT,CTLRGGSDPEAFF
-,TRBV4-1,TRBJ1-2,16,TRBD1,TGCGCCAGCAGCCAAGAGCCGGGACAGGCGAGGGGTGGCTACACCTTC,CASSQEPGQARGGYTF
-,TRBV11-2,TRBJ2-1,16,TRBD2,TGTGCCAGCAGCCAAATTCGACTAGCGGGACCTAATGAGCAGTTCTTC,CASSQIRLAGPNEQFF
-,TRBV18,TRBJ2-2,13,-,TGTGCCAGCTCACCATTAGCGACCGGGGAGCTGTTTTTT,CASSPLATGELFF
-,TRBV9,TRBJ1-2,14,-,TGTGCCAGCAGCGTAGCTACTCAGAATTATGGCTACACCTTC,CASSVATQNYGYTF
-,TRBV6-5,TRBJ2-7,11,-,TGTGCCAGCATCTACAACTACGAGCAGTACTTC,CASIYNYEQYF
once,TRBV29-1,TRBJ1-4,13,-,TGCAGCGTTCAAGGGATTTTCGGTGAAAAACTGTTTTTT,CSVQGIFGEKLFF
once,TRBV19,TRBJ1-6,15,-,TGTGCCAGTAGTATTTCGGGACAAGATAATTCACCCCTCCACTTT,CASSISGQDNSPLHF
-,TRBV2,TRBJ2-2,16,-,TGTGCCAGCAACAGGGGCGGGACACACATTACCGGGGAGCTGTTTTTT,CASNRGGTHITGELFF
-,TRBV30,TRBJ1-1,11,-,TGTGCCTGGCTGGACTCAACTGAAGCTTTCTTT,CAWLDSTEAFF
-,TRBV6-5,TRBJ2-7,14,-,TGTGCCAGCAGTTACTCGCAGGGTCTCTACGAGCAGTACTTC,CASSYSQGLYEQYF
-,TRBV7-6,TRBJ1-1,16,-,TGTGCCAGCAGCTTAATAGCTACTTCTGTCATCACTGAAGCTTTCTTT,CASSLIATSVITEAFF
-,TRBV5-1,TRBJ2-3,13,-,TGCGCCAGCAGCTTTTCTCCGTCAGATACGCAGTATTTT,CASSFSPSDTQYF
-,TRBV27,TRBJ2-3,14,-,TGTGCCAGCAGTGGCCAAGGGGCTCGAGATACGCAGTATTTT,CASSGQGARDTQYF
-,TRBV4-1,TRBJ2-7,17,-,TGCGCCAGCAGCCAAGACGGGGATTTGCAGGGATCCTACGAGCAGTACTTC,CASSQDGDLQGSYEQYF
-,TRBV9,TRBJ2-6,15,-,TGTGCCAGCAGCGTAGGCGGGTCTGGGGCCAACGTCCTGACTTTC,CASSVGGSGANVLTF
-,TRBV6-6,TRBJ1-3,16,-,TGTGCCAGCAGTTTACACCGAACGGACTCTGGAAACACCATATATTTT,CASSLHRTDSGNTIYF
-,TRBV12-2,TRBJ2-2,18,-,TGTGCAAGTCGCTTAGCGAGTGGAGGGAGGGCCGGCACCGGGGAGCTGTTTTTT,CASRLASGGRAGTGELFF
-,TRBV2,TRBJ2-2,15,TRBD1,TGTGCCAGCAGAGACGACAGGGAATTAACCGGGGAGCTGTTTTTT,CASRDDRELTGELFF
-,TRBV10-1,TRBJ1-4,13,-,TGCGCCAGCAGTGAAAGGGGGAGTGAAAAACTGTTTTTT,CASSERGSEKLFF
once,TRBV6-6,TRBJ1-5,14,TRBD1,TGTGCCAGCAGCTCGACAGGGGGCAATCAGCCCCAGCATTTT,CASSSTGGNQPQHF
-,TRBV10-2,TRBJ1-2,13,-,TGCGCCAGCAGTTTCCAGAGAAACTATGGCTACACCTTC,CASSFQRNYGYTF
-,TRBV5-8,TRBJ2-1,17,TRBD2,TGTGCCAGCAGCTTAGGGACGATTAGCGGGGGGGCGGATGAGCAGTTCTTC,CASSLGTISGGADEQFF
-,TRBV6-1,TRBJ1-5,14,-,TGTGCCAGCACCCCAGGGGCCCTGCTTCAGCCCCAGCATTTT,CASTPGALLQPQHF
-,TRBV7-9,TRBJ2-2,15,-,TGTGCCAGCAGCTCAAATCCGGCGGGCACCGGGGAGCTGTTTTTT,CASSSNPAGTGELFF
-,TRBV6-5,TRBJ2-1,15,TRBD2,TGTGCCAGCAGAACCGGGACTAGCGGGATTGGTGAGCAGTTCTTC,CASRTGTSGIGEQFF
-,TRBV7-8,TRBJ1-1,14,TRBD1,TGTGCCAGCAGCTCAGACAGGGGGAACACTGAAGCTTTCTTT,CASSSDRGNTEAFF
-,TRBV9,TRBJ2-3,13,-,TGTGCCAGCAGCGTAGCTAGCACAGATACGCAGTATTTT,CASSVASTDTQYF
-,TRBV27,TRBJ2-7,13,-,TGTGCCAGCAGTTTACAGGCCCCCTACGAGCAGTACTTC,CASSLQAPYEQYF
-,TRBV7-2,TRBJ2-7,15,TRBD2,TGTGCCAGCAGGGGACTAGCGGGGGCCTCCTACGAGCAGTACTTC,CASRGLAGASYEQYF
-,TRBV7-6,TRBJ2-7,13,-,TGTGCCAGCAGCTTAGGGAGGAGCTACGAGCAGTACTTC,CASSLGRSYEQYF
-,TRBV21-1,TRBJ2-3,17,-,TGTGCCAGCAGCAAACTTATAGCGGGAGCCGAAGGGGATACGCAGTATTTT,CASSKLIAGAEGDTQYF
-,TRBV30,TRBJ2-1,12,-,TGTGCCTGGAGTTCCCTACACAATGAGCAGTTCTTC,CAWSSLHNEQFF
-,TRBV27,TRBJ2-5,15,TRBD2,TGTGCCAGCAGTTTACTAGCGGGGGGACAAGAGACCCAGTACTTC,CASSLLAGGQETQYF
-,TRBV6-5,TRBJ2-7,14,-,TGTGCCAGCAGGCTCCCGGGATCCCTATACGAGCAGTACTTC,CASRLPGSLYEQYF
-,TRBV14,TRBJ2-2,17,-,TGTGCCAGCAGCGACGGGACACCCGTTTTACACACCGGGGAGCTGTTTTTT,CASSDGTPVLHTGELFF
-,TRBV6-7,TRBJ1-5,10,-,TGTGCCAGCAGTAATCAGCCCCAGCATTTT,CASSNQPQHF